A selection of T cell receptor beta chains follows, all from one sample in a study of blood T cell repertoires in COVID-19. Assay used: immunoSEQ multiplex PCR; TCRdb lists only in-frame clones, some missing. The sample holds 250,000 to 300,000 clones, roughly 90% seen once. The sequencing input was peripheral blood. All receptors come from a young woman with COVID-19, enrolled during active disease. Each CDR3 is given with its conserved first and last residue. D genes are given only for firm matches. Some rows have no size entry. The others give once, few or many, or a class for an expanded clone.

d_call	clone_size	v_call	j_call	cdr3_aa	cdr3_nt
TRBD1	NA	TRBV19	TRBJ1-6	CASTLDHTGELNSPLHF	TGTGCCAGTACCCTAGATCACACAGGGGAGTTGAATTCACCCCTCCACTTT
NA	NA	TRBV25-1	TRBJ1-1	CASRTAGKRGTEAFF	TGTGCCAGCAGGACCGCAGGGAAGAGAGGCACTGAAGCTTTCTTT
TRBD1	many	TRBV4-2	TRBJ2-7	CASSQGVSTGGNYEQYF	TGTGCCAGCAGCCAAGGAGTATCGACAGGGGGGAACTACGAGCAGTACTTC
TRBD1	NA	TRBV28	TRBJ1-2	CASSSPGQVVGGYGYTF	TGTGCCAGCAGTTCTCCGGGACAGGTTGTGGGAGGCTATGGCTACACCTTC
NA	few	TRBV30	TRBJ1-2	CAWSTGQNYGYTF	TGTGCCTGGAGTACTGGACAGAACTATGGCTACACCTTC
NA	NA	TRBV3-1/TRBV3-2	TRBJ2-5	CASSQGFGRGEETQYF	TGTGCCAGCAGCCAGGGGTTCGGGAGAGGAGAAGAGACCCAGTACTTC
NA	NA	TRBV5-1	TRBJ1-1	CASSFQGLYGTEAFF	TGCGCCAGCAGCTTCCAGGGGCTGTATGGCACTGAAGCTTTCTTT
NA	NA	TRBV11-2	TRBJ1-3	CASSFDGVGNTIYF	TGTGCCAGCAGCTTTGACGGGGTCGGAAACACCATATATTTT
NA	NA	TRBV30	TRBJ1-1	CAWRTGIDTEAFF	TGTGCCTGGAGGACGGGGATCGACACTGAAGCTTTCTTT
NA	NA	TRBV11-2	TRBJ2-1	CASSLGVEQFF	TGTGCCAGCAGCTTAGGCGTTGAGCAGTTCTTC
TRBD1	NA	TRBV24-1	TRBJ2-5	CATSDPSTGRETQYF	TGTGCCACCAGTGACCCTTCGACAGGGAGAGAGACCCAGTACTTC
NA	NA	TRBV18	TRBJ2-6	CASSPMESGANVLTF	TGTGCCAGCTCACCAATGGAGTCTGGGGCCAACGTCCTGACTTTC
TRBD1	NA	TRBV19	TRBJ1-2	CASSIGMDRDSNYGYTF	TGTGCCAGTAGTATTGGTATGGACAGGGACTCTAACTATGGCTACACCTTC
NA	NA	TRBV10-1	TRBJ1-1	CASSDSNTEAFF	TGCGCCAGCAGTGACAGTAACACTGAAGCTTTCTTT
NA	NA	TRBV9	TRBJ1-6	CASSVVGGSGSPLHF	TGTGCCAGCAGCGTAGTAGGGGGTTCGGGTTCACCCCTCCACTTT
NA	NA	TRBV28	TRBJ2-5	CASSTQRRGQETQYF	TGTGCCAGCAGTACACAAAGGCGAGGGCAAGAGACCCAGTACTTC
NA	NA	TRBV15	TRBJ1-2	CATSRERANYGYTF	TGTGCCACCAGCAGGGAGAGGGCTAACTATGGCTACACCTTC
NA	NA	TRBV24-1	TRBJ1-1	CATSDLRAWGRGTEAFF	TGTGCCACCAGTGATTTGAGGGCATGGGGAAGGGGCACTGAAGCTTTCTTT
NA	once	TRBV27	TRBJ1-6	CASSLLFGQLNSPLHF	TGTGCCAGCAGTCTGCTGTTTGGACAGCTCAATTCACCCCTCCACTTT
NA	NA	TRBV7-2	TRBJ2-7	CASSFFPGSYEQYF	TGTGCCAGCAGCTTTTTTCCGGGCTCCTACGAGCAGTACTTC
TRBD2	once	TRBV29-1	TRBJ2-3	CSVGLVLTDTQYF	TGCAGCGTGGGACTAGTTTTAACAGATACGCAGTATTTT
NA	NA	TRBV7-9	TRBJ2-2	CASSLARNSGELFF	TGTGCCAGCAGCTTAGCGAGAAACTCCGGGGAGCTGTTTTTT
NA	NA	TRBV4-2	TRBJ1-2	CASSQSLQLWGYTF	TGTGCCAGCAGCCAGAGTCTGCAATTATGGGGCTACACCTTC
TRBD2	NA	TRBV11-2	TRBJ2-2	CASSLDRTSRELFF	TGTGCCAGCAGCTTAGATCGGACTAGTCGGGAGCTGTTTTTT
TRBD2	NA	TRBV4-2	TRBJ2-1	CASSSFSGRTYNEQFF	TGTGCCAGCAGCTCATTTAGCGGGAGAACCTACAATGAGCAGTTCTTC
NA	NA	TRBV21-1	TRBJ1-1	CASSKAPRSRMNTEAFF	TGTGCCAGCAGCAAAGCGCCGAGGTCCCGCATGAACACTGAAGCTTTCTTT
TRBD2	NA	TRBV12-5	TRBJ2-7	CASGLVLIPPSGNYEQYF	TGTGCTAGTGGTTTGGTACTAATTCCGCCTAGCGGAAACTACGAGCAGTACTTC